This T cell receptor beta chain was identified in a study of blood T cell repertoires in COVID-19. Study-level information: Spain, Italy and the United States supplied samples that represented acute and convalescent COVID-19. T cells, B-cell-depleted T cells, or PBMCs provided the cDNA or gDNA that served as material.

In germline, CDR1 is SGHDT, CDR2 YYEEEE. V lost 5 bases and J 1 base, leaving 9 bases between the germline ends. The CDR3 extends over 13 amino acids. In the authors' workflow: It was from reference gene primer amplification that nucleated cell counts were estimated. The table came from immunoSEQ multiplex PCR; TCRdb's copy has only in-frame clones and leaves some out. V and J calls and clone size follow that table, whereas D and trimming were derived from the DNA. Of roughly 38,000 clones in the sample, 85% are singletons; the top ten hold over 13%. The sequence was collected from a human donor in a cohort sampled during active COVID-19. The source material was peripheral blood. V is TRBV5-6 and J is TRBJ2-5; D unresolved. In nucleotides, the CDR3 is TGTGCCAGCAGTGGCATCTCCCAAGAGACCCAGTACTTC. Its translation is CASSGISQETQYF.